Described below is a single T cell receptor (beta chain) sequence and its context. Its antigen remains unidentified. The CDR3 has 13 residues. CDR1 and CDR2 from the germline V gene are LGHDT and YNNKEL (reference sequence). J gave up 3 bases and V 3 bases, and 1 base lay outside the gene matches. Time point here: pre-sensitization, week 0. Described treatment: therapeutic diphenylcyclopropenone sensitization with weekly scalp DPC. The total RNA was obtained from whole blood that was not fractionated. TCRdb processed the RACE reads anew with MiXCR; each CDR3 protein has one entry. Of around 250,000 distinct CDR3 sequences in the sample, 7.5% to 10% are singletons; the top ten hold 2% to 3%. These data originate in a study of human T cells and chemical hapten exposure. Overall study: Patients had diphenylcyclopropenone applied to the scalp weekly throughout the roughly 23-week study.

Findings and limits, study-wide: Significantly greater numbers of large CDR3 similarity clusters came from expanded TCRs than from controls.

This TCR was sampled from a woman in her thirties or forties with alopecia areata. Some clones in this sample may be carry-over from other donors' samples. The V and J genes are TRBV3-1 and TRBJ2-7; 8 bases are shared with TRBD1. The sample consisted of whole blood, taken in connection with sensitization to the hapten diphenylcyclopropenone (DPC). The CDR3 loop reads CASSHGQGYEQYF. Here the CDR3 DNA reads TGTGCCAGCAGCCATGGACAGGGCTACGAGCAGTACTTC.